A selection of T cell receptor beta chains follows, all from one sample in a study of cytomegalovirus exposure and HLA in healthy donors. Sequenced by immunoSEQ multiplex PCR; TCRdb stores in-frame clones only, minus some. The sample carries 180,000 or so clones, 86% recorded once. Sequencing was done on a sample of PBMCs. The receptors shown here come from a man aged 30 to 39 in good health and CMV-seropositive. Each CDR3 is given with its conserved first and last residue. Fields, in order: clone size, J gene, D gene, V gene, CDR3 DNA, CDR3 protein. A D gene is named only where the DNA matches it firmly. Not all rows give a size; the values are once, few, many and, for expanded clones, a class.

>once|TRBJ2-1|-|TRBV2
TGTGCCAGCAGTGAACTGGGATTTGGCCAGGAGCAGTTCTTC
CASSELGFGQEQFF
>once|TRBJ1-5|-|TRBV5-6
TGTGCCAGCAGCTTGGGTCCCCAGGGCCCAGAAGGGCCCCAGCATTTT
CASSLGPQGPEGPQHF
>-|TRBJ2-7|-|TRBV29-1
TGCAGCGTATCACAGGGAAACGAGCAGTACTTC
CSVSQGNEQYF
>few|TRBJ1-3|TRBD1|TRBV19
TGTGCCAGTAGCTACAGGGGCTCAGGAAACACCATATATTTT
CASSYRGSGNTIYF
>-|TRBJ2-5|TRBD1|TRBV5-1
TGCGCCAGCAGCCCGGGGACAGGGAGGCACGTTGTCCAGTACTTC
CASSPGTGRHVVQYF
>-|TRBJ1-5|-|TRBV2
TGTGCCAGCAGGGCTAACCGGGAAGACTATCAGCCCCAGCATTTT
CASRANREDYQPQHF
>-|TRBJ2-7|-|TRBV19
TGTGCCAGTAGTGTCCGGGACCCCGTTCCCTACGAGCAGTACTTC
CASSVRDPVPYEQYF
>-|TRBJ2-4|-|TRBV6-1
TGTGCCAGCAGTGAAGCCCGGCTGACCCGAAAGTACTTC
CASSEARLTRKYF
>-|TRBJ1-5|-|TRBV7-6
TGTGCCAGCAGTTATGCTGGGGTCAATCAGCCCCAGCATTTT
CASSYAGVNQPQHF
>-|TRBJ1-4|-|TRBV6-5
TGTGCCAGCAGTTTACCCCAGATGACTAATGAAAAACTGTTTTTT
CASSLPQMTNEKLFF
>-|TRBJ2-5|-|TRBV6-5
TGTGCCAGCAGTTCGGCCTCTAGGCAAGAGACCCAGTACTTC
CASSSASRQETQYF
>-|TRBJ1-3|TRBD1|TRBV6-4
TGTGCCAGCAGAGTGGGACAGGGGGACGGAAACACCATATATTTT
CASRVGQGDGNTIYF
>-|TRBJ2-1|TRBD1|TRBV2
TGTGCCAGCATCAGGGACAGCTACAATGAGCAGTTCTTC
CASIRDSYNEQFF
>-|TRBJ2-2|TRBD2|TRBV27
TGTGCCAGCAATAAGATAGCGGGGGACACCGGGGAGCTGTTTTTT
CASNKIAGDTGELFF
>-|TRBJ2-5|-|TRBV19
TGTGCCAGTAGTATAGGGGGGGACAGACAAGAGACCCAGTACTTC
CASSIGGDRQETQYF
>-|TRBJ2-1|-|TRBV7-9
TGTGCCAGCAGCTTAGTCCGGGACAAGAACAATGAGCAGTTCTTC
CASSLVRDKNNEQFF
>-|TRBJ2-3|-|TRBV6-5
TGTGCCAGCAGTTACGCAGCAGGGGTTGATACGCAGTATTTT
CASSYAAGVDTQYF
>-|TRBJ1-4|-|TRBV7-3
TGTGCCAGCAGCCCTAACGGGGGGCGGACTGAAAAACTGTTTTTT
CASSPNGGRTEKLFF
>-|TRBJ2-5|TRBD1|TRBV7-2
TGTGCCAGCAGCTTAGCGCCAGGGGGAGAGACCCAGTACTTC
CASSLAPGGETQYF
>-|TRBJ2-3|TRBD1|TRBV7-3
TGTGCCAGCAGCTTTGACAGGGAGACGCAGTATTTT
CASSFDRETQYF
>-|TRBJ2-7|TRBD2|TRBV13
TGTGCCAGCAGCTTAGGATTAGCGGGAGAGCCTCCCTACGAGCAGTACTTC
CASSLGLAGEPPYEQYF
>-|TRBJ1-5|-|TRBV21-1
TGTGCCAGCAGCAAAGGAGGTATGGGAATCGAGCCCCAGCATTTT
CASSKGGMGIEPQHF
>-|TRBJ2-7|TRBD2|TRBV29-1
TGCAGCGTTGAGATCGCTGAGAGCGGGAGAGATTACGAGCAGTACTTC
CSVEIAESGRDYEQYF
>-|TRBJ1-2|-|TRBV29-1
TGCAGCGGTGACCCAGGAGGTCGTGGCTACACCTTC
CSGDPGGRGYTF
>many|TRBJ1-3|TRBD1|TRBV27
TGTGCCAGCAGTTACCGGACAGGGGGAAACACCATATATTTT
CASSYRTGGNTIYF
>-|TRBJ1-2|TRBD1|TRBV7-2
TGTGCCAGCAGCTTAAGCAGGGGGCTTGGCTACACCTTC
CASSLSRGLGYTF
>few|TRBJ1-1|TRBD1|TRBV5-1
TGCGCCAGCAGCGTACAGGGGGCCCCGAACACTGAAGCTTTCTTT
CASSVQGAPNTEAFF
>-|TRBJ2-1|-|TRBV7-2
TGTGCCAGCAGCGTGGGGTCGAAGTACAATGAGCAGTTCTTC
CASSVGSKYNEQFF
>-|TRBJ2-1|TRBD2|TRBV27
TGTGCCAGCAGTTTAGTGGAGGTAGCGGGGGCCGGCAATGAGCAGTTCTTC
CASSLVEVAGAGNEQFF
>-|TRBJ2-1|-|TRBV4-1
TGCGCCAGCAGCCAAGACAGCACGACCTACAATGAGCAGTTCTTC
CASSQDSTTYNEQFF
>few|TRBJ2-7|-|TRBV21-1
TGTGCCAGCAGCGCTAGGGATACCTACGAGCAGTACTTC
CASSARDTYEQYF
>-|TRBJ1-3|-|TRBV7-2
TGTGCCAGCAGCTTAGCGAGAAACACCATATATTTT
CASSLARNTIYF
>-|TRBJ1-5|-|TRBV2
TGTGCCAGCAGCCTCTATAGCAATCAGCCCCAGCATTTT
CASSLYSNQPQHF
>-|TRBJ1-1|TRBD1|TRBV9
TGTGCCAGCACCTTTGGACAGGGGGCCACTGAAGCTTTCTTT
CASTFGQGATEAFF
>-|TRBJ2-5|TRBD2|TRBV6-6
TGTGCCAGCAGTCCTACAGCGGGGGCTCAAGAGACCCAGTACTTC
CASSPTAGAQETQYF
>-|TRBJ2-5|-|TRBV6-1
TGTGCCAGCAGTGAAGGGGCAGGGACCAGGACCCAGTACTTC
CASSEGAGTRTQYF
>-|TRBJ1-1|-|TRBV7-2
TGTGCCAGCAGCTACCGGGACCCAGGCGGGACTGAAGCTTTCTTT
CASSYRDPGGTEAFF
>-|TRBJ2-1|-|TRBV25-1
TGTGCCAGCAGTGCGGATGAGCAGTTCTTC
CASSADEQFF
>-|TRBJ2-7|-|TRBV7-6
TGTGCCAGCAGCCCAGGGGTCAGTAGTCACGAGCAGTACTTC
CASSPGVSSHEQYF
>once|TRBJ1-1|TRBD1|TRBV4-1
TGCGCCAGCATTCGCTCAACAGGGGCCGGCGACACTGAAGCTTTCTTT
CASIRSTGAGDTEAFF
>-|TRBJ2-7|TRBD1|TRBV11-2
TGTGCCAGCAGCTTAGAGGACAGGGAAGGCTACGAGCAGTACTTC
CASSLEDREGYEQYF
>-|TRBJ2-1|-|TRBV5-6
TGTGCCAGCAGCTTGACGACAGAGCAGTTCTTC
CASSLTTEQFF